This TCR beta chain was profiled in a study of blood T cell repertoires in COVID-19. Study overall: The samples span acute and convalescent COVID-19 from the United States, Italy and Spain. From T cells, B-cell-depleted T cells, or PBMCs came the material, which was cDNA or gDNA.

TCRdb's copy holds only in-frame clones and misses some; the assay was immunoSEQ multiplex PCR. The profile shows tens of thousands of clones, about 87% of them singletons. Trimming cost V 5 bases and J 6 bases, with 17 bases left between them. CDR1 is SEHNR and CDR2 is FQNEAQ in the germline V gene (reference sequence). This CDR3 region has 15 residues. This TCR was sampled from a human donor in a cohort sampled during active COVID-19. Source material: peripheral blood. J is TRBJ2-1 and V is TRBV7-9; weak D call: TRBD2 (6 bases). The CDR3 region has the DNA TGTGCCAGCAGCCCCCCCGGGACTTTCGGCAATGAGCAGTTCTTC. This gives the protein CASSPPGTFGNEQFF.